The sequence of this TCR beta chain was determined in a study of T cell repertoires in cytomegalovirus infection. Study-wide findings and caveats: Across the ex vivo response, the dominant clonotypes were HLA-C-restricted CMV-specific TCR beta clonotypes. Identification of carriers of CMV plus the relevant HLA was achieved through cumulative public TCR beta family frequency.

The CDR3 covers 16 residues. The germline V and J ends were trimmed by 4 bases and 1 base, with 11 bases remaining between them. Per germline, CDR1 SEHNR and CDR2 FQNEAQ (reference sequence). About this clonotype: Antigen specificity is unknown.

TCRdb recomputed calls from the reads with MiXCR, one row per CDR3 protein. The sample contains fewer than 700,000 distinct CDR3 sequences, 20% to 25% of which appear only once. The chain recombines TRBV7-9 with TRBJ1-6; no firm D call. This receptor was taken from a human donor in good health (CMV status not recorded). Some clones in this sample may be carry-over from other donors' samples. The sample consisted of CD8+ T cells from PBMCs. DNA for the CDR3: TGTGCCAGCAGCTCATCGGGGATTTCCTATAATTCACCCCTCCACTTT. Encoded protein: CASSSSGISYNSPLHF. Based on the CDR3 plus reference TRBV7-9 and TRBJ1-6, the full variable domain is DTGVSQNPRHKITKRGQNVTFRCDPISEHNRLYWYRQTLGQGPEFLTYFQNEAQLEKSRLLSDRFSAERPKGSFSTLEIQRTEQGDSAMYLCASSSSGISYNSPLHFGNGTRLTVT.